The sequence of this T cell receptor beta chain was determined in a study of blood T cell repertoires in COVID-19. A word on this clone: Mismatch with germline at one junction end may stem from a read error.

Germline CDR1 and CDR2: SGHNT and YYREEE (reference sequence). This CDR3 contains 15 residues. In the source study's methods: Estimated nucleated cell counts came from reference gene primer amplification. TCRdb keeps only in-frame clones here, not all; method: immunoSEQ multiplex PCR. That table furnishes V, J and clone size, whereas the DNA furnished D and trimming. The sample lists 150,000 to 200,000 clones; about 89% were seen once. Material: peripheral blood. The chain has TRBV5-4 and TRBJ1-1, with D perhaps TRBD1 (5 bases). This sequence originates from a man between 40 and 49 years old with acute or convalescent COVID-19. The CDR3 DNA reads TGTGCCAGCAGCTCTCATGGAAGGGGCCAATATGAATCTTTCTTT. Its protein is CASSSHGRGQYESFF.